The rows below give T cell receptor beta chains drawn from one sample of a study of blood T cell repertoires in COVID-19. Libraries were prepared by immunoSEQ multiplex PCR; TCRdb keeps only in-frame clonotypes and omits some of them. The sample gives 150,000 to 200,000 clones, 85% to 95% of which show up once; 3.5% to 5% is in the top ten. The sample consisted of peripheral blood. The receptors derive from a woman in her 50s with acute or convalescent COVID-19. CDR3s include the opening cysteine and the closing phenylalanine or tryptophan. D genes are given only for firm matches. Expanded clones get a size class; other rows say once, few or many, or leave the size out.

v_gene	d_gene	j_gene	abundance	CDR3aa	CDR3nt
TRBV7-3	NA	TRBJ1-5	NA	CASSLTSDQPQHF	TGTGCCAGCAGCTTAACGTCCGATCAGCCCCAGCATTTT
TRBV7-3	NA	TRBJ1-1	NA	CASSPTGGLGTEAFF	TGTGCCAGCAGCCCGACGGGGGGCTTGGGCACTGAAGCTTTCTTT
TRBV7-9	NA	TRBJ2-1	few	CASSSRGPDEQFF	TGTGCCAGCAGCTCCCGTGGGCCCGATGAGCAGTTCTTC
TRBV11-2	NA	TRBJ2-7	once	CASSRDTYEQYF	TGTGCCAGCAGCCGGGACACCTACGAGCAGTACTTC
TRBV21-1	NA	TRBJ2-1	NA	CASSNSRNEQFF	TGTGCCAGCAGCAATAGCAGAAATGAGCAGTTCTTC
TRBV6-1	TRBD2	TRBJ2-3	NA	CASSERSSGVGDTQYF	TGTGCCAGCAGTGAACGTTCTAGCGGGGTCGGCGATACGCAGTATTTT
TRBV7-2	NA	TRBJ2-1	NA	CASSLIVSRLLSEQFF	TGTGCCAGCAGCTTAATAGTTAGTCGCCTGCTATCGGAGCAGTTCTTC
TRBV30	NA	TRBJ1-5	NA	CAWSAGAQPQHF	TGTGCCTGGAGTGCAGGGGCTCAGCCCCAGCATTTT
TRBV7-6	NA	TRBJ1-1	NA	CASSFSGSEAFF	TGTGCCAGCAGCTTTAGTGGGAGTGAAGCTTTCTTT
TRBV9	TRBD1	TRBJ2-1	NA	CASSVVGTGGPGQFF	TGTGCCAGCAGCGTAGTGGGGACAGGGGGCCCGGGGCAGTTCTTC
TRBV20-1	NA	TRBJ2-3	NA	CSVRVTDTQYF	TGCAGTGTGAGAGTCACAGATACGCAGTATTTT
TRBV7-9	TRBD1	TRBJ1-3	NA	CASSPGTGLTGNTIYF	TGTGCCAGCAGCCCCGGGACAGGGCTTACTGGAAACACCATATATTTT
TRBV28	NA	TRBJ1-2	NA	CASSLMRQGSAFHYGYTF	TGTGCCAGCAGTTTAATGAGGCAGGGATCTGCTTTCCACTATGGCTACACCTTC
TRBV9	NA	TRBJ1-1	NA	CASSETGGRTEAFF	TGTGCCAGCAGCGAGACAGGAGGTAGGACTGAAGCTTTCTTT
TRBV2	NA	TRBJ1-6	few	CASSGGRYNSPLHF	TGTGCCAGTAGCGGGGGCAGGTATAATTCACCCCTCCACTTT
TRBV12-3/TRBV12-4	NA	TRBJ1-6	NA	CASSFGNSPLHF	TGTGCCAGCAGTTTTGGCAATTCACCCCTCCACTTT
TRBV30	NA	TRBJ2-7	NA	CAWSVSEGVEQYF	TGTGCCTGGAGTGTATCAGAGGGGGTCGAGCAGTACTTC
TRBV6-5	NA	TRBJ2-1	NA	CAKKTGSSYNEQFF	TGTGCCAAGAAAACAGGGAGCTCCTACAATGAGCAGTTCTTC
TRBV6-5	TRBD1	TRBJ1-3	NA	CASSLKGAQGNTIYF	TGTGCCAGCAGTCTTAAGGGGGCGCAGGGAAACACCATATATTTT
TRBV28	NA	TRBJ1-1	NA	CASSLLNQVGTEAFF	TGTGCCAGCAGTTTACTAAATCAGGTGGGCACTGAAGCTTTCTTT
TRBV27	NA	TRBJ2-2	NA	CASSLPGGRPTNTGELFF	TGTGCCAGCAGTTTACCTGGGGGGAGGCCAACGAACACCGGGGAGCTGTTTTTT
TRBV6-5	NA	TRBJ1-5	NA	CASSGGGSNQPQHF	TGTGCCAGCAGCGGCGGGGGAAGCAATCAGCCCCAGCATTTT
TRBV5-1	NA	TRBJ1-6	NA	CACREGEHSPLHF	TGCGCCTGCCGGGAGGGGGAACATTCACCCCTCCACTTT
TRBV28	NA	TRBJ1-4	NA	CASTPPRGSNEKLFF	TGTGCCAGCACCCCCCCGCGAGGGTCTAATGAAAAACTGTTTTTT
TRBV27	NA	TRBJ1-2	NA	CASSFTRGDYGYTF	TGTGCCAGCAGTTTCACCAGGGGAGACTATGGCTACACCTTC
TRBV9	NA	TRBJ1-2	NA	CASSAAWKEGGYTF	TGTGCCAGCAGCGCAGCTTGGAAGGAGGGGGGCTACACCTTC
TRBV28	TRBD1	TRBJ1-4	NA	CASSTGAFNEKLFF	TGTGCCAGCAGTACAGGGGCCTTCAATGAAAAACTGTTTTTT
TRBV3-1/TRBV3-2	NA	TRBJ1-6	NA	CASSQDPGSGSPLHF	TGTGCCAGCAGCCAAGATCCCGGCAGCGGATCACCCCTCCACTTT
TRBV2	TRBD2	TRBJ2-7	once	CATGLASPGEQYF	TGTGCCACCGGACTAGCCTCACCAGGGGAGCAGTACTTC
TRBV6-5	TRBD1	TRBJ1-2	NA	CATRSDRGRGYTF	TGTGCCACCAGAAGCGACAGGGGCAGGGGCTACACCTTC
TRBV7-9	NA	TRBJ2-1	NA	CASSREVNEQFF	TGTGCCAGCTCGCGAGAGGTGAATGAGCAGTTCTTC
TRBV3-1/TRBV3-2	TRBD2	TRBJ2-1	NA	CASSEYTSDPSEQFF	TGTGCCAGCAGCGAGTACACTAGCGACCCATCTGAGCAGTTCTTC
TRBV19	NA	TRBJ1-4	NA	CASSPILFLGGSFNEKLFF	TGTGCCAGTAGTCCCATCCTCTTCCTGGGGGGATCCTTTAATGAAAAACTGTTTTTT
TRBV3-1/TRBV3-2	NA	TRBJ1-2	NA	CASGEGSYNYGYTF	TGTGCCAGCGGCGAGGGATCCTATAACTATGGCTACACCTTC
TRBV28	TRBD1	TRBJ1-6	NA	CASSSLTGGNSPLHF	TGTGCCAGCAGTTCGCTGACAGGGGGTAATTCACCCCTCCACTTT
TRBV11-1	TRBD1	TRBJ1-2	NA	CASSEGDRRSYTF	TGTGCCAGCAGCGAAGGGGACAGGCGGAGCTACACCTTC
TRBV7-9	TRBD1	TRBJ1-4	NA	CASSLEGAGEKLFF	TGTGCCAGCAGCTTGGAGGGGGCGGGTGAAAAACTGTTTTTT
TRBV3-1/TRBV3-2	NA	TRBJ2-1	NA	CASSQSGVEQFF	TGTGCCAGCAGCCAATCAGGGGTCGAGCAGTTCTTC
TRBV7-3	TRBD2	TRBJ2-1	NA	CASSPLAGYSSYNEQFF	TGTGCCAGCAGCCCGCTAGCGGGTTATAGCTCCTACAATGAGCAGTTCTTC
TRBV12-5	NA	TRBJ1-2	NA	CASGSPGYYGYTF	TGTGCTAGTGGTTCCCCAGGGTACTATGGCTACACCTTC